A single sample is the source of the 10 T cell receptor beta chains below, sequenced in a study of immune evolution from preneoplasia to lung adenocarcinoma. Here immunoSEQ multiplex PCR was the method, and the copy in TCRdb shows in-frame clones only, minus some. The data show around 12,000 clones, approximately 86% seen once. The sequenced sample was FFPE minimally invasive lung adenocarcinoma tissue. These receptors originate from a person aged 70 to 80 with lung adenocarcinoma.

This chain connects TRBV7-8 to TRBJ2-7; TRBD1 is a possible D gene (5 bases). CDR1 and CDR2 from the germline V gene are SGHVS and FQNEAQ. V lost 6 bases and J 6 bases, leaving 15 bases between the germline ends. The CDR3 consists of 13 residues. Written as DNA, the CDR3 is TGTGCCAGCAGTCAGTTTAGGGGTTCCGAGCAGTACTTC. Protein sequence: CASSQFRGSEQYF.

This chain links TRBV29-1 with TRBJ1-1; D is perhaps TRBD1 (6 bases). V was clipped by 6 bases and J by 0 bases, with 14 bases between them. The CDR3 has 14 amino acids. Germline lookup yields CDR1 SQVTM and CDR2 ANQGSEA. CDR3 sequence reads: CSVDKGQLNTEAFF. DNA of the CDR3: TGCAGCGTCGATAAAGGACAGCTGAACACTGAAGCTTTCTTT.

The V call is TRBV5-6, the J call TRBJ1-2; 7 positions match TRBD1. The CDR3 runs to 14 residues. Germline V CDR1 and CDR2: SGHDT, YYEEEE. The junction had 6 bases not matched to a gene; V was cut back by 0 bases and J by 7 bases. The CDR3 nucleotides read TGTGCCAGCAGCTTGGCTAGGGGGCCGGGTGGCTACACCTTC. This encodes CASSLARGPGGYTF.

The rearrangement uses TRBV5-1 and TRBJ2-7; D not certain. V lost 5 bases and J lost 0, with 15 bases in between. This CDR3 contains 15 residues. The germline gives CDR1 SGHRS, CDR2 YFSETQ. CDR3 region: CASRPDNSISYEQYF. In DNA form, the CDR3 reads TGCGCCAGCAGACCTGACAACTCAATCTCCTACGAGCAGTACTTC.

The chain joins TRBV7-9 to TRBJ2-2; D gene unclear. With 0 bases removed from V and 6 bases from J, the gap between germline ends came to 11 bases. Germline V CDR1 and CDR2: SEHNR, FQNEAQ (reference sequence). This CDR3 region has 15 residues. The chain's CDR3 is CASSLAIGNAGELFF. CDR3 coding DNA: TGTGCCAGCAGCTTAGCTATCGGTAACGCCGGGGAGCTGTTTTTT.

The chain uses TRBV4-1 and TRBJ1-6, with 8 bases lining up with TRBD1. V dropped 3 bases and J dropped 0; count of bases not matched to a gene: 7. The CDR3 has 18 amino acids. CDR1 and CDR2 from the germline V gene are MGHRA and YSYEKL. The CDR3: CASSQYWTGSSYNSPLHF. The CDR3 region has the DNA TGCGCCAGCAGCCAGTATTGGACAGGGAGCTCCTATAATTCACCCCTCCACTTT.

The chain employs TRBV7-9 and TRBJ1-1; 8 positions match TRBD1. V dropped 5 bases and J dropped 5; count of bases not matched to a gene: 19. The CDR3 is 18 residues long. The V gene's germline CDR1 is SEHNR and CDR2 FQNEAQ (reference sequence). The CDR3 spells CASSRLSNLPGGATEAFF. The DNA of the CDR3 is TGTGCCAGCAGCCGGCTATCAAACCTTCCAGGGGGCGCGACTGAAGCTTTCTTT. The full variable domain, completed using reference TRBV7-9 and TRBJ1-1, is DTGVSQNPRHKITKRGQNVTFRCDPISEHNRLYWYRQTLGQGPEFLTYFQNEAQLEKSRLLSDRFSAERPKGSFSTLEIQRTEQGDSAMYLCASSRLSNLPGGATEAFFGQGTRLTVV.

This clone has only one observation. The CDR3 spells CASSFYGRAEEQYF. DNA for the CDR3: TGCGCCAGCAGCTTTTATGGCAGGGCTGAGGAGCAGTACTTC. V usage is TRBV5-1 and J usage is TRBJ2-7, with a tentative D call TRBD1 (5 bases). This CDR3 contains 14 residues. V lost 2 bases to trimming and J lost 7 bases, with 16 bases between them. Looked up from germline, CDR1 is SGHRS and CDR2 is YFSETQ. Together with reference TRBV5-1 and TRBJ2-7, the CDR3 gives the full variable domain: KAGVTQTPRYLIKTRGQQVTLSCSPISGHRSVSWYQQTPGQGLQFLFEYFSETQRNKGNFPGRFSGRQFSNSRSEMNVSTLELGDSALYLCASSFYGRAEEQYFGPGTRLTVT.

This clone was seen once. The rearrangement uses TRBV18 and TRBJ1-1, with no clear D. CDR1 is KGHSH and CDR2 is LQKENI in the germline V gene. V lost 2 bases and J lost 1, with 11 bases in between. The CDR3 spans 15 residues. CDR3 in amino acids: CASSPNMAANTEAFF. The CDR3 DNA reads as TGTGCCAGCTCACCAAATATGGCTGCGAACACTGAAGCTTTCTTT.

This chain links TRBV7-8 with TRBJ1-1; weak D call: TRBD1 (5 bases). The V end was cut by 4 bases, the J end by 4 bases, with 13 bases between. This CDR3 comprises 14 residues. Germline V gene lookup returns CDR1 SGHVS and CDR2 FQNEAQ. As DNA, the CDR3 is TGTGCCAGCAGCTCCAGGGAGACGAGCACTGAAGCTTTCTTT. Residues: CASSSRETSTEAFF.